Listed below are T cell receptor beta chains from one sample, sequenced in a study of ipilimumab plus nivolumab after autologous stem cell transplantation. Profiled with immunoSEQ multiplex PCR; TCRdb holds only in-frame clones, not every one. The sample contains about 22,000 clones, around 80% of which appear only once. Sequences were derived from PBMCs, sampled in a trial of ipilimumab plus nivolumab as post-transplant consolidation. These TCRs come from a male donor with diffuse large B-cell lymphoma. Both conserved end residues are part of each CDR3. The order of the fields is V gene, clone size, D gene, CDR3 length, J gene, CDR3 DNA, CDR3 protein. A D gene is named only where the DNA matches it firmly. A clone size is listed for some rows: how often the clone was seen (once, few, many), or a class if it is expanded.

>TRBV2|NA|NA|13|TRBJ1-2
TGTGCCAGCAGGTACGACAGCGCCTATGGCTACACCTTC
CASRYDSAYGYTF
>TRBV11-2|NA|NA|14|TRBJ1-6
TGTGCCAGCAGGGGCAACCTCTATAATTCACCCCTCCACTTT
CASRGNLYNSPLHF
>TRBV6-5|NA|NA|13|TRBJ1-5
TGTGCCAGCAGTTACTCGCCAGGACAGCCCCAGCATTTT
CASSYSPGQPQHF
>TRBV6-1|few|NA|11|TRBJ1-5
TGTGCCAGCTCTCGGAATCAGCCCCAGCATTTT
CASSRNQPQHF
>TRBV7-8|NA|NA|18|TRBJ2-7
TGTGCCAGCAGCTTAGCGCCTAGGCGGCGGGGCGACAGGAACGGGCAGTACTTC
CASSLAPRRRGDRNGQYF
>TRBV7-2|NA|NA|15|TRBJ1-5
TGTGCCAGCAGCTTAGGGGCCTATAGCAATCAGCCCCAGCATTTT
CASSLGAYSNQPQHF
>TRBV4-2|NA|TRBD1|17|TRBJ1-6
TGTGCCAGCAGCTCCGGACAGGGAGAAGATCTGGGTTCACCCCTCCACTTT
CASSSGQGEDLGSPLHF
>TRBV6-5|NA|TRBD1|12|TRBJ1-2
TGTGCCAGCACCGACAGGGCAGGAGGCTACACCTTC
CASTDRAGGYTF
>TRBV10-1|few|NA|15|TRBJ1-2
TGCGCCAGCAGTGACAAGGGGAAAAATAACTATGGCTACACCTTC
CASSDKGKNNYGYTF
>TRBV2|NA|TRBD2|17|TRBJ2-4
TGTGCCAGCAGTGAAGTTAAGCGGGGGGGCCCGGTAAACATTCAGTACTTC
CASSEVKRGGPVNIQYF
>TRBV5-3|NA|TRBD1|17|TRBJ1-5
TGTGCCAGAAGCTCCGGACAGGGCGCGGGTAGCAATCAGCCCCAGCATTTT
CARSSGQGAGSNQPQHF
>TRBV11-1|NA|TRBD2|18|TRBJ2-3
TGTGCCAGCAGCCTAATACGGCCCTCTCGGGGGGGGGCCGGTACGCAGTATTTT
CASSLIRPSRGGAGTQYF
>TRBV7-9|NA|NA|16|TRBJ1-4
TGTGCCAGCAGCCCGGACAGTAAATTAACTAATGAAAAACTGTTTTTT
CASSPDSKLTNEKLFF
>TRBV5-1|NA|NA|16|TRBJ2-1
TGCGCCAGCAGCGGATCCCGGGACACCCTTTACAATGAGCAGTTCTTC
CASSGSRDTLYNEQFF
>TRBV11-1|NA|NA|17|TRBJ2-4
TGTGCCAGCAGCTTGTCAGAGTTGGGGTTGGCCAAAAACATTCAGTACTTC
CASSLSELGLAKNIQYF
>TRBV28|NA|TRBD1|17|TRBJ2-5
TGTGCCAGCAGTCCACGAAGGGACAGGGCGAGAGGAGAGACCCAGTACTTC
CASSPRRDRARGETQYF
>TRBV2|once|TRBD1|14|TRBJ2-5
TGTGCCAGCAGCCCGGGACAGGTGACCGAGACCCAGTACTTC
CASSPGQVTETQYF
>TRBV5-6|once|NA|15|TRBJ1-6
TGTGCCAGCAGCTTCGGGACAATAAGTCTCTCACCCCTCCACTTT
CASSFGTISLSPLHF
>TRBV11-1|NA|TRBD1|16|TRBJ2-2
TGTGCCAGCAGCTCGGGACAGCTTAGGGACACCGGGGAGCTGTTTTTT
CASSSGQLRDTGELFF
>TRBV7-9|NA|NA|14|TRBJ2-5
TGTGCCAGCAGCCAATTGGGCAGACGGAGGACCCAGTACTTC
CASSQLGRRRTQYF
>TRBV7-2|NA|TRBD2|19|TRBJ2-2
TGTGCCAGCAGCGCCCTTCTCGCGGGGGGCCCCTCTGACAGCGGGGAGCTGTTTTTT
CASSALLAGGPSDSGELFF
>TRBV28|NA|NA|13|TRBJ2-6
TGTGCCAGCAGGATCTCTGGGGCCAACGTCCTGACTTTC
CASRISGANVLTF
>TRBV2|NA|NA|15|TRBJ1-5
TGTGCCAGCAGTGAAGCGGTGGGATACAATCAGCCCCAGCATTTT
CASSEAVGYNQPQHF